This TCR beta chain was obtained from a study of response to subunit inactivated influenza vaccine. TCRdb ran MiXCR on the RT-PCR reads and lists one entry per CDR3 protein. The sample includes about 480,000 distinct CDR3 sequences, roughly 23% of them seen just once. Germline lookup yields CDR1 SGHRS and CDR2 YFSETQ. J lost 7 bases, V lost 4 bases, and 11 bases had no gene match. The CDR3 is 16 residues long. The sequencing used CD4+ T cells sorted from PBMCs, collected around 5 days after vaccination. The origin of this receptor is a man aged 50 or older who received an inactivated influenza vaccine. The genes are TRBV5-1 and TRBJ1-4; TRBD1 agrees at 9 bases. In nucleotides, the CDR3 is TGCGCCAGCAGCGCAGCGGGACAGGGTTATGGTGAAAAACTGTTTTTT. It translates to CASSAAGQGYGEKLFF.